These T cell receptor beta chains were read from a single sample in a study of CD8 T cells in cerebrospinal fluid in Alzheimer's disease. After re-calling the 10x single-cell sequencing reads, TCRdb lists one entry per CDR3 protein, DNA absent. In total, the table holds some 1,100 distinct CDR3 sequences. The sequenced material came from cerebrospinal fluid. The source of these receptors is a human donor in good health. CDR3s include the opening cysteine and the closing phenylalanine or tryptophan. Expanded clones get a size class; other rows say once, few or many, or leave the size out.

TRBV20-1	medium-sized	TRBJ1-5	CSASPPYRGAYSNQPQHF
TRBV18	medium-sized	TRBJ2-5	CASSPPLETQYF
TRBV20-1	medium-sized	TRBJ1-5	CSARGGQGSNQPQHF
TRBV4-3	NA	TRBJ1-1	CASSHGVGITEAFF
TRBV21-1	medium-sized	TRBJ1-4	CASSTGQATTNEKLFF
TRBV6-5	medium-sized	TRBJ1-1	CASMTPMNTEAFF
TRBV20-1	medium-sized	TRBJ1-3	CSARAPLGSGSGNTIYF
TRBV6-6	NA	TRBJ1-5	CASSLEVYNQPQHF
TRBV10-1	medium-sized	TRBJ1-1	CASSETGKNTEAFF
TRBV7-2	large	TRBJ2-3	CASSFGSFGGFGTTDTQYF
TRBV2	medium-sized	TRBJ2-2	CASRGTAIGTGELFF
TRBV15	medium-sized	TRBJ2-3	CATSRVGTHTDTQYF
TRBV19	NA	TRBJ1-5	CASSVDWGQPQHF
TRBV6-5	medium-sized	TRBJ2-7	CASSTPWTGASYEQYF
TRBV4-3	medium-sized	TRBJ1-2	CASSQSTLNYGYTF
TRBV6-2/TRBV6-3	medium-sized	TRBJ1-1	CASSYSVRGTEAFF
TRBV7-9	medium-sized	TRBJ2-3	CASSLGGTGGFSTDTQYF
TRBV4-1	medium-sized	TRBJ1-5	CASSVPTGDGQPQHF
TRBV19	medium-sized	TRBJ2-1	CASSIDLGGHSYNEQFF
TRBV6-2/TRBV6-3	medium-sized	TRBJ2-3	CASSYPNTDTQYF
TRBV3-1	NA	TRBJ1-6	CASSQDKIPRQGSPLHF
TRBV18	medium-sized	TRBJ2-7	CASSPPGKPYEQYF
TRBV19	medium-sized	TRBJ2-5	CASNDRTGGLETQYF
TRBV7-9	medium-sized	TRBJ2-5	CASSLAWQGTQYF
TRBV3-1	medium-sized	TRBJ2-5	CASSHIKQDGETQYF
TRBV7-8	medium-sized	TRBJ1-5	CASSPIRWTSNQPQHF
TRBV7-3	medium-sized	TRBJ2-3	CASSLRGYTDTQYF
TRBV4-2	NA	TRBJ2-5	CASSPSGVQETQYF
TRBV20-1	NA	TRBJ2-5	CSARGGEETQYF
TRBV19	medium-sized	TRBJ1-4	CASKRAGVIEKLFF
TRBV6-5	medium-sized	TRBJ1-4	CASMRVAASGEKLFF
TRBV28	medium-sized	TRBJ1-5	CASSPVGEPQHF
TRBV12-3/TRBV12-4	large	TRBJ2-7	CASTVTGSYEQYF
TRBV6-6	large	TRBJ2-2	CASSLQGSGELFF
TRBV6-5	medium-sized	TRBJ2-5	CASSPMNSLKETQYF
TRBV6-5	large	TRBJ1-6	CASSRGIQSSYNSPLHF
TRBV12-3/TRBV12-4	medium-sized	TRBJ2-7	CASSLQGTSYEQYF
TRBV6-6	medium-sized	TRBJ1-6	CASSFAGGNSPLHF
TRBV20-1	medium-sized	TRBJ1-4	CSARVGIIEKLFF
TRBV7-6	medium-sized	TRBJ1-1	CASSLLGGGTEAFF
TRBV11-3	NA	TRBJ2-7	CASSLSPLSHEQYF
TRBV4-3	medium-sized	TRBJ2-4	CASSQAAGSPGQLAKNIQYF
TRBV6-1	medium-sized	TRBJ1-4	CASSEAAPQGLNEKLFF
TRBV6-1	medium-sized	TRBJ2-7	CASQTGASYEQYF
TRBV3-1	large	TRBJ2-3	CASSPMGGPWPPDTQYF
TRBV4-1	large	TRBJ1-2	CASRRTGDYGYTF
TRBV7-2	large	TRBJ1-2	CASTMDRQYYGYTF
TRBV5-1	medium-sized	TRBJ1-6	CASSRAPDSPLHF
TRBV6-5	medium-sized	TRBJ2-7	CASSSTGEYEQYF
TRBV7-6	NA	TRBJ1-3	CASSSQAGSSGNTIYF
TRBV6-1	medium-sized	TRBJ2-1	CASRMWNEQFF
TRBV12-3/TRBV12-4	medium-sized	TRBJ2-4	CASSLQTAKNIQYF